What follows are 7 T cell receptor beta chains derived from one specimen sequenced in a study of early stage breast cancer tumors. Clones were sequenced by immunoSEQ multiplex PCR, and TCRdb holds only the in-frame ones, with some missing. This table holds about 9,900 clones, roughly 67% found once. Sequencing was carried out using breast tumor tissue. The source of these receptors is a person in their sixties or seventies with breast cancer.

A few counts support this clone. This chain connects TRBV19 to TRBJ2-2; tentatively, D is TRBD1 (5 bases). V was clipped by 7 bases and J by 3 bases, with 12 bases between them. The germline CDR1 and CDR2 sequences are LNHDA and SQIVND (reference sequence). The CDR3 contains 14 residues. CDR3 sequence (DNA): TGTGCCAGTAACCTTATAGGGGACACCGGGGAGCTGTTTTTT. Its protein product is CASNLIGDTGELFF. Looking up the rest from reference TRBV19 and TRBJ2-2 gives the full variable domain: DGGITQSPKYLFRKEGQNVTLSCEQNLNHDAMYWYRQDPGQGLRLIYYSQIVNDFQKGDIAEGYSVSREKKESFPLTVTSAQKNPTAFYLCASNLIGDTGELFFGEGSRLTVL.

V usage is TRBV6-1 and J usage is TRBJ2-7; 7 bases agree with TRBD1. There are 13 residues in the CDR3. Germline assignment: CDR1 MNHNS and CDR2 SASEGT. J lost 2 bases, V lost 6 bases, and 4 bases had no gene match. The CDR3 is CASRDRVTYEQYF. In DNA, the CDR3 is TGTGCCAGCAGAGACAGGGTGACCTACGAGCAGTACTTC.

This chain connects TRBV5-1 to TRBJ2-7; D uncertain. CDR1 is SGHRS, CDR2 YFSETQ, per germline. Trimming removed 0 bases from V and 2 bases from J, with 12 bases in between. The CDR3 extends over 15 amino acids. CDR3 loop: CASSLAPAVPYEQYF. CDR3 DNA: TGCGCCAGCAGCTTGGCTCCCGCTGTACCCTACGAGCAGTACTTC.

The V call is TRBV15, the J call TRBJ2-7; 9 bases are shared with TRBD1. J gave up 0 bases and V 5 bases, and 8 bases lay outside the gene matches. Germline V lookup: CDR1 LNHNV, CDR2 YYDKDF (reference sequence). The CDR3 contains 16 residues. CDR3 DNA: TGTGCCACCAGCTCATGGACAGGGGCTAGCTCCTACGAGCAGTACTTC. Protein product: CATSSWTGASSYEQYF.

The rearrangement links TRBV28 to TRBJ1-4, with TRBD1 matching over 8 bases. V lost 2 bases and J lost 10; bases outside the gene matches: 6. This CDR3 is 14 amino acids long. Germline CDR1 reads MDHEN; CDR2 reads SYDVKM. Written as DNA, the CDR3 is TGTGCCAGCAGTTTACCGACGGGACAGGTAAAACTGTTTTTT. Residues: CASSLPTGQVKLFF.

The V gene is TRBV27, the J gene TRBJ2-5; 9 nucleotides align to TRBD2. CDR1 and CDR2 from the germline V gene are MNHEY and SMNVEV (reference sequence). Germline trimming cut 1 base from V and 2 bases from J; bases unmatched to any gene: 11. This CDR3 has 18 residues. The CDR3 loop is CASSLLGGGLAGQETQYF. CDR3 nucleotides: TGTGCCAGCAGTTTATTAGGGGGGGGACTAGCTGGGCAAGAGACCCAGTACTTC.

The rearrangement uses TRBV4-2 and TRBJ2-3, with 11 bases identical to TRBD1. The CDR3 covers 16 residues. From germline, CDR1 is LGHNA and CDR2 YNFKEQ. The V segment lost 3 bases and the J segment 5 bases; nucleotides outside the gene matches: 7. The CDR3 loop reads CASSQAGQGGQDTQYF. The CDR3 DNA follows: TGTGCCAGCAGCCAGGCGGGACAGGGGGGGCAAGATACGCAGTATTTT.